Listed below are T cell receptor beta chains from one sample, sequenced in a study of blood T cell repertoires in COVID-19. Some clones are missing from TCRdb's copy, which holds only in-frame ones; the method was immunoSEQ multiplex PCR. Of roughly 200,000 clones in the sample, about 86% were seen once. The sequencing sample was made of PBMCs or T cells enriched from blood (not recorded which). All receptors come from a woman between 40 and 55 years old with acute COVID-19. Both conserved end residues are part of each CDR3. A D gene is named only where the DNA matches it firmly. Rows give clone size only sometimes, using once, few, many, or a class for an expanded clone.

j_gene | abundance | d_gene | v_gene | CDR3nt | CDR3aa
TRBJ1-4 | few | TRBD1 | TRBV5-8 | TGTGCCAGCAGCCCCCTCGGACAGGGGGAGAGACTGTTTTTT | CASSPLGQGERLFF
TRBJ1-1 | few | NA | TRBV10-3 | TGTGCCATCAGTGTAAACAGCTTGAACACTGAAGCTTTCTTT | CAISVNSLNTEAFF
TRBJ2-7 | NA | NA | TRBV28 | TGTGCCAGCAGCCCCGCGGACAGACCTACCTACGAGCAGTACTTC | CASSPADRPTYEQYF
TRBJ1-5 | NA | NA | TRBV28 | TGTGCCAGCACACCGGGGGGTAGCAGCAATCAGCCCCAGCATTTT | CASTPGGSSNQPQHF
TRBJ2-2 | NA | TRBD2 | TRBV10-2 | TGCGCCAGCAGTGCTGGGACTAGTGGGACCGGGGAGCTGTTTTTT | CASSAGTSGTGELFF
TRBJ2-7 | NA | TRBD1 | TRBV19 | TGTGCCAGTAACCCCCGGGACAGGGGCTACGAGCAGTACTTC | CASNPRDRGYEQYF
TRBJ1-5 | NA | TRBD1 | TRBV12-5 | TGTGCTAGTGTCGGACAGGTCAATCAGCCCCAGCATTTT | CASVGQVNQPQHF
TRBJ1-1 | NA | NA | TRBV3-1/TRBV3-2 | TGTGCCAGCAGCCAAGAAGGACGCCGGGGAGCTTTCTTT | CASSQEGRRGAFF
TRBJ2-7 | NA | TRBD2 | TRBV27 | TGTGCCAGCAGCCCGACCCGTCGACTAGCGAGCGAGCAGTACTTC | CASSPTRRLASEQYF
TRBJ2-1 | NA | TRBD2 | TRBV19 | TGTGCCAGTAGTATGGGCGGGAGAGGGTACGTTGAGCAGTTCTTC | CASSMGGRGYVEQFF
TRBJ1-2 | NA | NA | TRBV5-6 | TGTGCCAGCAGCTTGGTCAACAGGGAAGTTAACTATGGCTACACCTTC | CASSLVNREVNYGYTF
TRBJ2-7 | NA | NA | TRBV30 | TGTGCCTGGAGTCGAAGCGACGAGCAGTACTTC | CAWSRSDEQYF
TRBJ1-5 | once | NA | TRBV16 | TGTGCCAGCAGCCGACAGTCCAGCAATCAGCCCCAGCATTTT | CASSRQSSNQPQHF
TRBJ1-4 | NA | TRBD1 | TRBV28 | TGTGCCGCCGGGACAGGGGACTTCGGAGCTTTTGAAAAACTGTTTTTT | CAAGTGDFGAFEKLFF
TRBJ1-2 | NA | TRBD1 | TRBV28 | TGTGCCAGCAGTGAGGACAGGGGATTCATGGGCTACACCTTC | CASSEDRGFMGYTF
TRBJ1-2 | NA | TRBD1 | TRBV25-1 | TGTGCCAGCAGTGGGGACAGGGGAGGCTACACCTTC | CASSGDRGGYTF
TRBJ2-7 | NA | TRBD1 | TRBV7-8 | TGTGCCAGCAGCTTACAGCGCCGGTATAGGGACAGGGACGCCTACGAGCAGTACTTC | CASSLQRRYRDRDAYEQYF
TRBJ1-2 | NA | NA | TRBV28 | TGTGCCAGCAGTTTCCGGGACACCAAGTGGAATGGCTACACCTTC | CASSFRDTKWNGYTF
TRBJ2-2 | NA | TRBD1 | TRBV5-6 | TGTGCCAGCAGCTTACCTGGACAGGCGCTGACCGGGGAGCTGTTTTTT | CASSLPGQALTGELFF
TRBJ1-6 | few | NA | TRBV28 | TGTGCCAGCAGTCTGAGCTATTCACCCCTCCACTTT | CASSLSYSPLHF
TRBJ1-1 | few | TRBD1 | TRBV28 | TGTGCCAGCAGACCTAGGACAGGGTGGAACACTGAAGCTTTCTTT | CASRPRTGWNTEAFF
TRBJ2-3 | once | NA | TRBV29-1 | TGCAGCGTTGAACAAAGCACAGATACGCAGTATTTT | CSVEQSTDTQYF
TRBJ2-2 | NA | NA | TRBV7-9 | TGTGCCAGCAGCTTAGGGCTAGCGACGGGGGAGCTGTTTTTT | CASSLGLATGELFF
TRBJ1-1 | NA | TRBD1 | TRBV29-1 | TGCAGCGTTGAAGTACAGGGGCTAGGTGAAGCTTTCTTT | CSVEVQGLGEAFF
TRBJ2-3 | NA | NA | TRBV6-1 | TGTGCCAGCAGTGAAGTGAGGAAAGATACGCAGTATTTT | CASSEVRKDTQYF
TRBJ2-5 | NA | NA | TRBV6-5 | TGTGCCAGCAGTTACTCGCAGGGGCGAGAGACCCAGTACTTC | CASSYSQGRETQYF
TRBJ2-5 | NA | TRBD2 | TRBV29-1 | TGCAGCGTTGGGCGAGGGACTAGCGGCCTACTTGCTCAAGAGACCCAGTACTTC | CSVGRGTSGLLAQETQYF
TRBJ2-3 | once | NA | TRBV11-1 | TGTGCCAGCAGCTTAGCGCGGCCAGATACGCAGTATTTT | CASSLARPDTQYF
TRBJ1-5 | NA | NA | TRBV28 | TGTGCCAGCAGTTTATCAGGAACCAATCAGCCCCAGCATTTT | CASSLSGTNQPQHF
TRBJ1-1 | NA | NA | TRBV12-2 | TGTGCAAGCCGCCCTCTCCAAGGGGGGAACACTGAAGCTTTCTTT | CASRPLQGGNTEAFF
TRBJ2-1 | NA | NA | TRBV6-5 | TGTGCCAGCAGCCAGGACAGGAGGGCCTACAATGAGCAGTTCTTC | CASSQDRRAYNEQFF